This T cell receptor beta chain was captured in a study of cytomegalovirus exposure and HLA in healthy donors. PCR was performed using 60 Vbeta and 13 Jbeta primers. TCRdb's table, derived via immunoSEQ multiplex PCR, lists solely in-frame clones and lacks some. The sample records around 150,000 clones, 65% to 80% being singletons. This CDR3 region has 15 residues. The V end was cut by 5 bases, the J end by 5 bases, with 16 bases between. CDR1 is MNHEY, CDR2 SVGAGI, per germline. The clonotype was recovered from a human donor in good health. The chain uses TRBV6-5 and TRBJ1-5, with TRBD1 as a possible D gene (6 bases). Sequenced sample: PBMCs. The CDR3 nucleotides read TGTGCCAGCAGTCGGGGGGCAGGGCAAGATCAGCCCCAGCATTTT. Residues: CASSRGAGQDQPQHF.